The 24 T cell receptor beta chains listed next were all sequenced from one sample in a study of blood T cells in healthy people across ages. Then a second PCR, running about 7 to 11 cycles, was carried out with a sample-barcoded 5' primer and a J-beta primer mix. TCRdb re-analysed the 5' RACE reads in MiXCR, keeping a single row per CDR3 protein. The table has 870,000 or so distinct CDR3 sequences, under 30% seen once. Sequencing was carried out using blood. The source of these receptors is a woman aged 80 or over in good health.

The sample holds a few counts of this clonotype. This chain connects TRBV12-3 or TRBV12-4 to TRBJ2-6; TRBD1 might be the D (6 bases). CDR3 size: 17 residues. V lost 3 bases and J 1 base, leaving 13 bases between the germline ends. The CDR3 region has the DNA TGTGCCAGCAGTTTTAATCAGGGGCTTTCTGGGGCCAACGTCCTGACTTTC. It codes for CASSFNQGLSGANVLTF.

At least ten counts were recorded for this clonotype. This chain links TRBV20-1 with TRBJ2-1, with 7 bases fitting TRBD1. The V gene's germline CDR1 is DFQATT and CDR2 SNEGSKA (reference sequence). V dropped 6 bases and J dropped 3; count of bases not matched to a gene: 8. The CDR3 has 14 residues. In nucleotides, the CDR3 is TGCAGTGCGACCGACAGGGTGCTCTACAATGAGCAGTTCTTC. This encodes CSATDRVLYNEQFF.

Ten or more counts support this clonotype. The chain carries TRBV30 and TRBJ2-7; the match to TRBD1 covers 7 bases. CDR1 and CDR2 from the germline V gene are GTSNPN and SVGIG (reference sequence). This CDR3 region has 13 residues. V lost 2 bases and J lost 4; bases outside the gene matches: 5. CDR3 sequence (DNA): TGTGCCTGGAGTAGGGGACAGTCTTACGAGCAGTACTTC. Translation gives CAWSRGQSYEQYF.

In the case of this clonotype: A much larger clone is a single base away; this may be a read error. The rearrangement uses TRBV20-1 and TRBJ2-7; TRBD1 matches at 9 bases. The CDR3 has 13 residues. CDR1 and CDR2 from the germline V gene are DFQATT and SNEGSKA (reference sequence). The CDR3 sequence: CNVKRQGAYEQYF. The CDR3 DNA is TGCAATGTTAAAAGACAGGGGGCCTACGAGCAGTACTTC.

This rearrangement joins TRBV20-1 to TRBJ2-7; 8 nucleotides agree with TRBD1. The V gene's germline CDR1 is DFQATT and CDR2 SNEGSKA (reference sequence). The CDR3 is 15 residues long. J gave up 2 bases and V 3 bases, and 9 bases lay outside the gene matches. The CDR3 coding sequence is TGCAGTGCTAGCCCCCGGGCAGGGGGCCCCTACGAGCAGTACTTC. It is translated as CSASPRAGGPYEQYF.

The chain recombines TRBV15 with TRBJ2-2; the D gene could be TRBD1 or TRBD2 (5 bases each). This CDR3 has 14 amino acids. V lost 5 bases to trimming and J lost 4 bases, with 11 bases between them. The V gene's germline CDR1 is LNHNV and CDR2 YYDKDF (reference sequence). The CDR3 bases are TGTGCCACCAGCCCAGGGACGATCACCGGGGAGCTGTTTTTT. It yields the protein CATSPGTITGELFF.

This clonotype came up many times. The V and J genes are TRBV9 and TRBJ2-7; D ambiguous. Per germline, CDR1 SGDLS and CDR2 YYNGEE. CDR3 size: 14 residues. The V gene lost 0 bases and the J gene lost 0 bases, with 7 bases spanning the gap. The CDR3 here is CASSVDITSYEQYF. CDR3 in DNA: TGTGCCAGCAGCGTAGATATCACCTCCTACGAGCAGTACTTC.

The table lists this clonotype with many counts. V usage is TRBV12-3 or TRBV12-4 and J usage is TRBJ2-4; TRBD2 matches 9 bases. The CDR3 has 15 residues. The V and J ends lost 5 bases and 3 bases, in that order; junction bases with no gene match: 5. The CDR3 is CASSRGGAVKNIQYF. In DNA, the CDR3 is TGTGCCAGCAGTCGCGGGGGGGCCGTCAAAAACATTCAGTACTTC.

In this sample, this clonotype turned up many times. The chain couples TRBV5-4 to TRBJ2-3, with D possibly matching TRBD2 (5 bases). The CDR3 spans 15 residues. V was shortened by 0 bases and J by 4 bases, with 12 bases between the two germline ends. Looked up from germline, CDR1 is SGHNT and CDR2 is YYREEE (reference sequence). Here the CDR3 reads CASSLDASSADTQYF. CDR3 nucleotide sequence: TGTGCCAGCAGCTTGGACGCTAGCAGTGCAGATACGCAGTATTTT.

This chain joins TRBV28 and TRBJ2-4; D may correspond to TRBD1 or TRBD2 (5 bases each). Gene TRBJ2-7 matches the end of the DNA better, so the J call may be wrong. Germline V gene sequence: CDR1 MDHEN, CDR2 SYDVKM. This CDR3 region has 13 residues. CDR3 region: CASSLVGTNEQYF. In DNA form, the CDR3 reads TGTGCCAGCAGTTTAGTAGGGACCAACGAGCAGTACTTC.

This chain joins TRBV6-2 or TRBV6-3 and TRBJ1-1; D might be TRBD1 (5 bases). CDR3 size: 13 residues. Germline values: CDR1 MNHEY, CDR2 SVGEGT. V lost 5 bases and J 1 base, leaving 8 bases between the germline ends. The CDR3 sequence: CASSRDANTEAFF. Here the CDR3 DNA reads TGTGCCAGCAGTAGGGACGCGAACACTGAAGCTTTCTTT.

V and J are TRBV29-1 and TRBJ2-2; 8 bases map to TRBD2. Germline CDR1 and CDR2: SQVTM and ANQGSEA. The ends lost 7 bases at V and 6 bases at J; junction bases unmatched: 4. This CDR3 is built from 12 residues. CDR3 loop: CSAGGGSGELFF. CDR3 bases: TGCAGCGCCGGGGGGGGTTCCGGGGAGCTGTTTTTT.

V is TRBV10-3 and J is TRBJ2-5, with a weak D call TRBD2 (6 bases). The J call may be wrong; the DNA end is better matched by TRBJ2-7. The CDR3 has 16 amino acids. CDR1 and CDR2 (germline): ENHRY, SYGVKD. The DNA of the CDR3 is TGTGCCATCAGTGAGCCGACGAAAACGGGAGTGGTCGAGCAGTACTTC. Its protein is CAISEPTKTGVVEQYF.

CDR3 in amino acids: CASSRREGRANEQFF. CDR3 coding DNA: TGTGCCAGCAGCCGCCGGGAGGGCCGTGCCAATGAGCAGTTCTTC. The rearrangement joins TRBV7-2 to TRBJ2-1; 8 nucleotides agree with TRBD2. V lost 5 bases and J lost 6; bases outside the gene matches: 9. CDR3 size: 15 residues. Germline V gives CDR1 SGHTA, CDR2 FQGNSA.

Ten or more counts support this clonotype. The DNA for the CDR3 is TGCGCCAGCAGCATAGGACAGCCAACCACTGAAGCTTTCTTT. Its translation: CASSIGQPTTEAFF. This sequence joins TRBV5-1 and TRBJ1-1, with D possibly being TRBD1 (6 bases). CDR1 SGHRS and CDR2 YFSETQ come from the germline V gene. The CDR3 has 14 amino acids. V lost 4 bases and J 4 bases, leaving 14 bases between the germline ends.

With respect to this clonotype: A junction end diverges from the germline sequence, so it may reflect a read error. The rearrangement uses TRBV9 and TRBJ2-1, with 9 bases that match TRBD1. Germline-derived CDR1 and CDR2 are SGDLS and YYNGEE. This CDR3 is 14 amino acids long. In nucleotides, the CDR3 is TGTGCCAGCAGCGTGGGGACAGGGCCCAATGGGCAGTTCTTC. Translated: CASSVGTGPNGQFF.

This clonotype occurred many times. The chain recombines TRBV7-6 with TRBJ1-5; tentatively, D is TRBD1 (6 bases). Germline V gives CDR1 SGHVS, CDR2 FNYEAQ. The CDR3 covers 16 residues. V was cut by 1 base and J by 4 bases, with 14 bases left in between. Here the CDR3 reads CASSLGTPGANQPQHF. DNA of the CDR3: TGTGCCAGCAGCTTAGGGACCCCGGGGGCGAATCAGCCCCAGCATTTT.

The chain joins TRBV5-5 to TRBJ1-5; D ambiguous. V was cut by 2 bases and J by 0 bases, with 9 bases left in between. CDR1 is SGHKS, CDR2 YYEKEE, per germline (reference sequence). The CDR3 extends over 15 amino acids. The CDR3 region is CASSLDGISNQPQHF. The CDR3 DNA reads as TGTGCCAGCAGCTTAGACGGGATTAGCAATCAGCCCCAGCATTTT.

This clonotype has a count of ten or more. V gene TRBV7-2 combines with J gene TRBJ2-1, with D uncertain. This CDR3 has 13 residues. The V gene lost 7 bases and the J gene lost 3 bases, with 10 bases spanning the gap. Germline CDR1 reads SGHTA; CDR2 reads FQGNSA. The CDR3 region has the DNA TGTGCCAGCACCACCAACTTCTACAATGAGCAGTTCTTC. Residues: CASTTNFYNEQFF.

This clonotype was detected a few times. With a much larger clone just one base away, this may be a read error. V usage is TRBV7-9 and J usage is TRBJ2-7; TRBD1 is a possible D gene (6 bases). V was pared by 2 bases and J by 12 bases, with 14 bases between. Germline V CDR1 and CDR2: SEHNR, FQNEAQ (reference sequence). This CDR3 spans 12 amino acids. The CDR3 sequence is CASSLWGKTGYF. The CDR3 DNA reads TGTGCCAGCAGCTTATGGGGCAAGACAGGGTACTTC.

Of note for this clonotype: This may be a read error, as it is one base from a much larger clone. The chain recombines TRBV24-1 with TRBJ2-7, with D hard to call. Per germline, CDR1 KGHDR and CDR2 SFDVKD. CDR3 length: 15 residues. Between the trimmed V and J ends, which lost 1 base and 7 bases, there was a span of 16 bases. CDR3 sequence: CATSDLKGLHNEQYF. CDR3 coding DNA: TGTGCCACCAGTGATTTAAAGGGCCTCCACAATGAGCAGTACTTC.

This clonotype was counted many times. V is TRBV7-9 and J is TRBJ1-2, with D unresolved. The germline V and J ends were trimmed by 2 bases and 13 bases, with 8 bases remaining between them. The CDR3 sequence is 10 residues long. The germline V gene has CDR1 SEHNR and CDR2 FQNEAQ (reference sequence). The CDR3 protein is CASSLTALTF. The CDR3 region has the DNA TGTGCCAGCAGCTTAACAGCCCTCACCTTC. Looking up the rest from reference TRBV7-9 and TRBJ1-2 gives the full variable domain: DTGVSQNPRHKITKRGQNVTFRCDPISEHNRLYWYRQTLGQGPEFLTYFQNEAQLEKSRLLSDRFSAERPKGSFSTLEIQRTEQGDSAMYLCASSLTALTFGSGTRLTVV.

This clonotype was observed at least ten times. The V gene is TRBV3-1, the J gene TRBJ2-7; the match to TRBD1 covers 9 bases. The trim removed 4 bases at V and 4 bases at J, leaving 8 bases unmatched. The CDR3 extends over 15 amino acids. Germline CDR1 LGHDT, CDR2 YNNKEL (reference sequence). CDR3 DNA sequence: TGTGCCAGCAGCCGACCGGGACAGGGTCGATACGAGCAGTACTTC. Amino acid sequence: CASSRPGQGRYEQYF.

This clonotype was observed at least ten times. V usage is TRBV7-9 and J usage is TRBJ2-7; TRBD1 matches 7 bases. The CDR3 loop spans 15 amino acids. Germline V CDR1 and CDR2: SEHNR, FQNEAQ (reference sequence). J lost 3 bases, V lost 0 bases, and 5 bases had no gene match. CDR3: CASSLASGTVYEQYF. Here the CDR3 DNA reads TGTGCCAGCAGCTTAGCCTCCGGGACAGTCTACGAGCAGTACTTC.